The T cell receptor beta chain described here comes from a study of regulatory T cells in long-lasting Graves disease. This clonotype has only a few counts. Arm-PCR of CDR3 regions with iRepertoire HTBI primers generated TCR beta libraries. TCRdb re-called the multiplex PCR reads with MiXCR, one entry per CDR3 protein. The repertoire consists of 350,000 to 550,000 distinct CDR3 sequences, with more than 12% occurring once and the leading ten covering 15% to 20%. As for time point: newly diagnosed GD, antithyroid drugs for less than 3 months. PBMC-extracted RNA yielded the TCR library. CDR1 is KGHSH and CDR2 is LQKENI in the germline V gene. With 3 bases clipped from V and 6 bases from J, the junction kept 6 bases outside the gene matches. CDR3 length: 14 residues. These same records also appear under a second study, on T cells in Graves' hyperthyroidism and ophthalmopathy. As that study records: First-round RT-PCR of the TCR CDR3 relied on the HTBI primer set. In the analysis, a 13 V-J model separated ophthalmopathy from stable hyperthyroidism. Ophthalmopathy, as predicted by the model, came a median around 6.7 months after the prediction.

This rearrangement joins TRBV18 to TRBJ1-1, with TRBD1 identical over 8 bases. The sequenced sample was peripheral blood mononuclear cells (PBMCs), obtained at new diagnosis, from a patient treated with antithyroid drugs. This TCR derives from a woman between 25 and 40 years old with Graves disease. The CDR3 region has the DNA TGTGCCAGCTCACCCAAGGCAGGGGGCTCTGAAGCTTTCTTT. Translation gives CASSPKAGGSEAFF.